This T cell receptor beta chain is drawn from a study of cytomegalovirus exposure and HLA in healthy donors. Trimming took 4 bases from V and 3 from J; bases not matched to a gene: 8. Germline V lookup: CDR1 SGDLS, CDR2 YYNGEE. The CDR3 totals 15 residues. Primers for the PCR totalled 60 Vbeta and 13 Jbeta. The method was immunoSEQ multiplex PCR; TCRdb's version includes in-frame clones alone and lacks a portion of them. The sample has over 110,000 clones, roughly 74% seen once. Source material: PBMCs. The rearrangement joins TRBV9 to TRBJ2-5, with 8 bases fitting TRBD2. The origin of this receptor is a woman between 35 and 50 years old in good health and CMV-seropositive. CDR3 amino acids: CASSTGLGSEETQYF. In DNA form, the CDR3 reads TGTGCCAGCAGCACGGGACTAGGCAGCGAAGAGACCCAGTACTTC.